The T cell receptor (beta chain) under discussion was sequenced for a study of cytomegalovirus exposure and HLA in healthy donors. Germline loops: CDR1 MGHDK, CDR2 SYGVNS. The germline V and J ends were trimmed by 6 bases and 2 bases, with 5 bases remaining between them. The CDR3 covers 11 residues. PCR was performed using 60 Vbeta and 13 Jbeta primers. Libraries were prepared by immunoSEQ multiplex PCR; TCRdb keeps only in-frame clonotypes and omits some of them. The table includes approximately 76,000 clones, roughly 85% detected once. Sequences were obtained from PBMCs. The V call is TRBV25-1, the J call TRBJ2-7; D remains ambiguous. This receptor was obtained from a man aged 25-40 years in good health and CMV-seronegative. In nucleotides, the CDR3 is TGTGCCAGCAGCCGAGCCTACGAGCAGTACTTC. Translating gives CASSRAYEQYF.